Listed here is a single T cell receptor (beta chain). As the sequencing template, cDNA was produced by extracting RNA and reverse transcribing it. Libraries were prepared by immunoSEQ multiplex PCR; TCRdb keeps only in-frame clonotypes and omits some of them. The sample yields a few hundred thousand clones, about 56% seen once. The sample is drawn from a study of CD8+ T cells in alopecia areata. V was trimmed by 4 bases and J by 5 bases, leaving 9 bases between them. Germline V gene sequence: CDR1 SGHRS, CDR2 YFSETQ. This CDR3 region has 13 residues. This chain links TRBV5-1 with TRBJ2-2; D perhaps matches TRBD2 (5 bases). The sample consisted of CD8+ T cells sorted from blood. The source is a human donor in good health. The CDR3 loop reads CASSHTGTGELFF. The DNA for the CDR3 is TGCGCCAGCAGCCACACGGGGACCGGGGAGCTGTTTTTT.